The present T cell receptor beta chain was sequenced within a study of T cell responses to AZD1222 COVID-19 vaccine. Study results and limitations: Increased Spike-specific TCR breadth and depth were observed after two AZD1222 doses. Unmutated variant regions reportedly attract nearly half of all spike-specific TCRs.

The germline V gene has CDR1 LGHDT and CDR2 YNNKEL (reference sequence). The CDR3 length is 12 residues. Repertoires were generated with immunoSEQ multiplex PCR, while TCRdb's copy carries only in-frame clones and drops some. The sample records 150,000 to 190,000 clones, approximately 87% being singletons. As concerns this clone: The antigen remains unidentified.

The V call is TRBV3-1 (or the pseudogene TRBV3-2), the J call TRBJ2-1, with 15 bases matching TRBD2. This clonotype was obtained from an adult who received the AZD1222 COVID-19 vaccine. The sequenced sample was peripheral blood, obtained 28 days after the second AZD1222 dose. For the CDR3, the DNA is TGTGGGACTAGCGGGGGGGACAATGAGCAGTTCTTC. Translation: CGTSGGDNEQFF.